Each of the 25 T cell receptor beta chains below was sequenced from the same sample in a study of blood T cell repertoires in COVID-19. The data were produced by immunoSEQ multiplex PCR, yet TCRdb's version contains in-frame clones alone and is incomplete. Of around 200,000 clones listed, about nine tenths are singletons. Input material: peripheral blood. The receptors originated from a man aged 50-60 years with acute or convalescent COVID-19.

CDR3 protein: CASSPTGFYEQYF. CDR3 coding DNA: TGTGCCAGCTCACCGACAGGGTTCTACGAGCAGTACTTC. V is TRBV18 and J is TRBJ2-7, with 7 bases identical to TRBD1. The CDR3 covers 13 residues. The V gene end was trimmed by 3 bases and the J gene end by 3 bases; junction bases not matched to a gene: 2. CDR1 is KGHSH and CDR2 is LQKENI in the germline V gene.

The chain's CDR3 is CASSSVQGHGEKLFF. The CDR3 coding sequence is TGTGCCAGCAGCTCAGTACAGGGTCATGGTGAAAAACTGTTTTTT. V usage is TRBV7-2 and J usage is TRBJ1-4; D perhaps matches TRBD1 (6 bases). V was shortened by 4 bases and J by 7 bases, with 16 bases between the two germline ends. The CDR3 covers 15 residues. Germline V gene sequence: CDR1 SGHTA, CDR2 FQGNSA.

The chain is built from TRBV18 and TRBJ2-2, with 8 positions matching TRBD2. Trimming at V came to 1 base and at J to 2 bases, leaving 6 bases not matched to a gene. The length of the CDR3 is 17 residues. Germline V gene lookup returns CDR1 KGHSH and CDR2 LQKENI. CDR3 sequence reads: CASSPRGGGLNTGELFF. DNA of the CDR3: TGTGCCAGCTCACCACGCGGCGGGGGGTTAAACACCGGGGAGCTGTTTTTT. The entire variable domain, with the rest obtained from reference TRBV18 and TRBJ2-2, is as follows: NAGVMQNPRHLVRRRGQEARLRCSPMKGHSHVYWYRQLPEEGLKFMVYLQKENIIDESGMPKERFSAEFPKEGPSILRIQQVVRGDSAAYFCASSPRGGGLNTGELFFGEGSRLTVL.

V usage is TRBV5-1 and J usage is TRBJ2-7; D gene unclear. The CDR3 has 14 residues. With 0 bases removed from V and 0 bases from J, the gap between germline ends came to 7 bases. The V gene's germline CDR1 is SGHRS and CDR2 YFSETQ. As DNA, the CDR3 is TGCGCCAGCAGCTTGGACAGTAACTCCTACGAGCAGTACTTC. Protein product: CASSLDSNSYEQYF.

The rearrangement joins TRBV6-6 to TRBJ1-2, with TRBD1 as a possible D gene (6 bases). Germline CDR1 MNHNY, CDR2 SVGAGI (reference sequence). The CDR3 consists of 15 residues. V was trimmed by 0 bases and J by 4 bases, leaving 12 bases between them. CDR3 sequence: CASSYSAGAVYGYTF. The CDR3 nucleotides are TGTGCCAGCAGTTACTCGGCGGGGGCGGTCTATGGCTACACCTTC.

This clone was seen a handful of times. The V gene is TRBV27, the J gene TRBJ2-3, with D possibly being TRBD1 (6 bases). CDR1 MNHEY and CDR2 SMNVEV come from the germline V gene (reference sequence). The ends were cut back, 5 bases at V and 4 bases at J, with 13 bases in the middle. CDR3 size: 14 residues. The CDR3 region has the DNA TGTGCCAGCAGTATCCGGGACACTTCAGATACGCAGTATTTT. Translation gives CASSIRDTSDTQYF.

The chain links TRBV2 to TRBJ2-2; 7 positions agree with TRBD1. The V segment lost 7 bases and the J segment 1 base; nucleotides outside the gene matches: 12. CDR1 and CDR2 (germline): SNHLY, FYNNEI. The CDR3 is made up of 17 amino acids. CDR3: CASNHLRQGLNTGELFF. For the CDR3, the DNA is TGTGCCAGCAACCATCTTCGACAGGGCCTGAACACCGGGGAGCTGTTTTTT.

The chain recombines TRBV5-1 with TRBJ1-2; 7 bases match TRBD1. This CDR3 contains 16 residues. Trimming at V came to 0 bases and at J to 3 bases, leaving 8 bases not matched to a gene. Per the germline V gene, CDR1 is SGHRS and CDR2 is YFSETQ. The CDR3 DNA reads TGCGCCAGCAGCTTGGGGTTCTCAGGGGGTCACTATGGCTACACCTTC. It translates to CASSLGFSGGHYGYTF.

The V gene is TRBV5-4, the J gene TRBJ2-3; TRBD1 agrees at 7 bases. The germline CDR1 and CDR2 sequences are SGHNT and YYREEE (reference sequence). The V segment lost 0 bases and the J segment 4 bases; nucleotides outside the gene matches: 11. This CDR3 contains 17 residues. CDR3 loop: CASSLARTGLFSDTQYF. The CDR3 nucleotides are TGTGCCAGCAGCTTGGCCCGGACAGGATTGTTCTCAGATACGCAGTATTTT.

V usage is TRBV6-6 and J usage is TRBJ1-6; possibly TRBD1 for D (5 bases). Germline V gene data show CDR1 as MNHNY and CDR2 as SVGAGI (reference sequence). The CDR3 has 17 amino acids. Trimming took 5 bases from V and 8 from J, leaving 22 bases between them. The CDR3 DNA follows: TGTGCCAGCAGTCTTAATGCCCTGGGGCATTATCATTCACCCCTCCACTTT. It specifies CASSLNALGHYHSPLHF.

A note on this clone: The DNA is left out, because the CDR3 cannot be placed on it with certainty; the CDR3 is given as TCRdb lists it. The chain has TRBV7-8 and TRBJ1-2; whether TRBD1, the table's D call, matches the DNA was not checked. The CDR3 is made up of 13 amino acids, end residues included. CDR1 is SGHVS, CDR2 FQNEAQ, per germline. CDR3 amino acids: CASSFGTGTLITF.

This sequence joins TRBV4-1 and TRBJ2-7, with 9 bases lining up with TRBD2. CDR1 is MGHRA, CDR2 YSYEKL, per germline. The CDR3 runs 17 residues. V shed 1 base, J shed 4 bases, and the junction held 11 bases outside the gene matches. This CDR3 reads CASSQGRSGGTLYEQYF. The CDR3 DNA follows: TGCGCCAGCAGCCAAGGTAGAAGCGGGGGGACGTTATACGAGCAGTACTTC.

CDR3 nucleotides: TGCGCCAGCAGCTTGGCGAGGCCGGAGACCCAGTACTTC. It yields the protein CASSLARPETQYF. The chain is built from TRBV5-1 and TRBJ2-5; D uncertain. The germline V gene has CDR1 SGHRS and CDR2 YFSETQ. V was trimmed by 0 bases and J by 5 bases, leaving 8 bases between them. The CDR3 covers 13 residues.

The rearrangement joins TRBV5-1 to TRBJ1-2; 9 nucleotides align to TRBD1. This CDR3 spans 15 amino acids. Germline lookup yields CDR1 SGHRS and CDR2 YFSETQ. With V trimmed by 3 bases and J by 5 bases, 8 bases remained unmatched. CDR3 protein: CASSSFGQGPYGYTF. The CDR3 DNA reads as TGCGCCAGCAGCTCCTTCGGACAGGGGCCATATGGCTACACCTTC.

This clone turned up a few times. The CDR3 nucleotides are TGTGCCAGCTCACAGCAGGGGGCCAATTACGAGCAGTACTTC. The encoded protein is CASSQQGANYEQYF. V is TRBV18 and J is TRBJ2-7; 8 bases map to TRBD1. The germline V gene encodes CDR1 KGHSH and CDR2 LQKENI. Losses at the gene ends were 4 bases for V and 4 bases for J; bases not matched to a gene: 6. CDR3 length: 14 amino acids.

The chain joins TRBV11-1 to TRBJ2-7, with 9 bases fitting TRBD1. V shed 0 bases and J 3 bases; nucleotides not matched to a gene: 6. CDR1 SGHAT and CDR2 FQDESV come from the germline V gene (reference sequence). The CDR3 consists of 16 residues. CDR3: CASSLASGTGFYEQYF. For the CDR3, the DNA is TGTGCCAGCAGCTTAGCCTCCGGGACAGGGTTCTACGAGCAGTACTTC. Filled out from reference TRBV11-1 and TRBJ2-7, the complete variable domain reads EAEVAQSPRYKITEKSQAVAFWCDPISGHATLYWYRQILGQGPELLVQFQDESVVDDSQLPKDRFSAERLKGVDSTLKIQPAELGDSAMYLCASSLASGTGFYEQYFGPGTRLTVT.

This rearrangement joins TRBV5-1 to TRBJ1-1; D is unclear. The V end was cut by 4 bases, the J end by 2 bases, with 18 bases between. Germline CDR1 reads SGHRS; CDR2 reads YFSETQ. The CDR3 has 16 residues. CDR3 region: CASSPPRSDFNTEAFF. The CDR3 DNA is TGCGCCAGCAGCCCGCCCCGCTCAGACTTTAACACTGAAGCTTTCTTT.

The chain couples TRBV5-1 to TRBJ1-3, with D perhaps TRBD1 (6 bases). The CDR3 has 17 residues. CDR1 and CDR2 from the germline V gene are SGHRS and YFSETQ. V was cut by 0 bases and J by 3 bases, with 16 bases left in between. The CDR3 DNA is TGCGCCAGCAGCTTGGAGGCAGGGGTTCTAGGTGGAAACACCATATATTTT. This translates into CASSLEAGVLGGNTIYF.

This clone was picked up a small number of times. The CDR3 DNA follows: TGTGCCAGCAGTGAACAGGGGCCTGCAACTAATGAAAAACTGTTTTTT. Protein product: CASSEQGPATNEKLFF. V and J are TRBV2 and TRBJ1-4; possible D gene TRBD1, 6 bases. Trimming removed 2 bases at V and 0 bases at J, with 10 bases between. CDR3 length: 16 residues. Germline loops: CDR1 SNHLY, CDR2 FYNNEI. The full variable domain, completed using reference TRBV2 and TRBJ1-4, is EPEVTQTPSHQVTQMGQEVILRCVPISNHLYFYWYRQILGQKVEFLVSFYNNEISEKSEIFDDQFSVERPDGSNFTLKIRSTKLEDSAMYFCASSEQGPATNEKLFFGSGTQLSVL.

The rearrangement uses TRBV6-2 or TRBV6-3 and TRBJ1-2; the D is unclear. This CDR3 comprises 14 residues. The germline gives CDR1 MNHEY, CDR2 SVGEGT. V was clipped by 5 bases and J by 4 bases, with 14 bases between them. DNA of the CDR3: TGTGCCAGCAGTGACCCGGTGGAGGTCTATGGCTACACCTTC. It codes for CASSDPVEVYGYTF.

The V call is TRBV5-1, the J call TRBJ1-2, with 8 bases aligning to TRBD1. The CDR3 is made up of 15 amino acids. Germline V gives CDR1 SGHRS, CDR2 YFSETQ. J lost 0 bases, V lost 4 bases, and 5 bases had no gene match. For the CDR3, the DNA is TGCGCCAGCAGCGGGGACAGGCCCTCTAACTATGGCTACACCTTC. As protein: CASSGDRPSNYGYTF.

The chain couples TRBV7-3 to TRBJ1-1, with 8 bases fitting TRBD1. V trimming: 5 bases; J trimming: 5 bases; junction bases outside the gene matches: 7. This CDR3 spans 14 amino acids. Germline CDR1 is SGHTA and CDR2 is FQGTGA. CDR3: CASSPTGAGTEAFF. In DNA, the CDR3 is TGTGCCAGCAGCCCGACAGGGGCAGGAACTGAAGCTTTCTTT.

This clone is a singleton in its sample. J is TRBJ1-4 and V is TRBV4-1; 8 nucleotides agree with TRBD1. The germline gives CDR1 MGHRA, CDR2 YSYEKL. The CDR3 has 15 residues. J gave up 8 bases and V 4 bases, and 9 bases lay outside the gene matches. This CDR3 reads CASSRETGVAEKLFF. In DNA form, the CDR3 reads TGCGCCAGCAGCCGAGAGACAGGGGTAGCGGAAAAACTGTTTTTT.

This chain links TRBV6-4 with TRBJ2-3; D remains ambiguous. This CDR3 comprises 16 residues. V was shortened by 3 bases and J by 0 bases, with 13 bases between the two germline ends. Germline V gives CDR1 MRHNA, CDR2 SNTAGT. The CDR3 is CASSERGGPSTDTQYF. The CDR3 nucleotides are TGTGCCAGCAGTGAGCGTGGCGGCCCTAGCACAGATACGCAGTATTTT.

This clone occurred once. The chain is built from TRBV12-3 or TRBV12-4 and TRBJ2-1, with D possibly being TRBD1 (6 bases). V dropped 10 bases and J dropped 9 bases, with 19 bases sitting between them. The CDR3 loop spans 13 amino acids. CDR3 amino acids: CATTGQLVSEQFF. DNA of the CDR3: TGTGCCACCACCGGACAGCTAGTCTCTGAGCAGTTCTTC.